Included here is one T cell receptor beta chain sequence, with context. Its antigen is not identified. The patients chosen for sequencing had shown expansion of CD8+CD57+ cells (detected by flow cytometry). The diagnosis in all patients was severe acquired aplastic anemia. Each patient gave a blood sample that was collected before any therapy had been received. This record comes from a study of CD8+CD57+ T cells in acquired aplastic anemia. Notes on the study in general: Roughly 31 CD8+ CDR3 sequences were shared between patients and controls.

CDR3 length: 12 residues. V shed 4 bases and J shed 1 base, with 7 bases lying between them. Germline V lookup: CDR1 SQVTM, CDR2 ANQGSEA. The study profiled TCR beta VDJ and CDR3 using genomic DNA as template. Each CDR3 protein is one row after TCRdb ran MiXCR on the reads. The sample lists some 200,000 distinct CDR3 sequences; roughly 50% were seen once. The sequence was obtained from a human donor with aplastic anemia. The specimen was sorted CD4+, CD8+, or CD8+CD57+ T cells (not recorded which) from PBMCs. The J gene is TRBJ1-1, the V gene TRBV29-1; D is undetermined. The CDR3 here is CSVVAGNTEAFF. The CDR3 nucleotides read TGCAGCGTTGTTGCCGGGAACACTGAAGCTTTCTTT.